This passage covers 25 T cell receptor beta chains from one sample sequenced in a study of T-cell memory formation after mild COVID-19. TCRdb re-called the 5' RACE reads with MiXCR, one entry per CDR3 protein. The sample lists tens of thousands of distinct CDR3 sequences; less than 9.5% were seen once. Sequenced input: PBMCs or a T cell subset sorted from them (not recorded which). The receptors originated from an adult woman who had mild COVID-19 (a few samples of this study predate the infection). Cell type and time point are not known.

Details on this clonotype: Just one base apart from a much larger clone, this may be a read error. V and J are TRBV11-2 and TRBJ2-7, with unresolved D. Germline loops: CDR1 SGHAT, CDR2 FQNNGV. The V and J ends lost 1 base and 2 bases respectively, with 3 bases between them. This CDR3 has 12 amino acids. The CDR3 bases are TGTGCCAGCAGCTTAGTCCCCTACGAGCAGTACTTC. It translates to CASSLVPYEQYF.

The chain employs TRBV7-3 and TRBJ1-6; the D gene is possibly TRBD1 (5 bases). Germline CDR1 reads SGHTA; CDR2 reads FQGTGA. V lost 3 bases and J 7 bases, leaving 10 bases between the germline ends. This CDR3 region has 14 residues. In nucleotides, the CDR3 is TGTGCCAGCAGCTTTTTGGGGCAGAATTCACCCCTCCACTTT. This codes for CASSFLGQNSPLHF. The whole variable domain, filled in from reference TRBV7-3 and TRBJ1-6, reads GAGVSQTPSNKVTEKGKYVELRCDPISGHTALYWYRQSLGQGPEFLIYFQGTGAADDSGLPNDRFFAVRPEGSVSTLKIQRTERGDSAVYLCASSFLGQNSPLHFGNGTRLTVT.

This chain links TRBV12-3 or TRBV12-4 with TRBJ2-3, with D possibly matching TRBD1 (6 bases). The CDR3 length is 17 residues. Trimming shortened V by 5 bases and J by 5 bases, and 23 bases separated the two germline ends. The chain's CDR3 is CASSPITGWFWEDTQYF. The CDR3 region has the DNA TGTGCCAGCAGTCCCATAACAGGGTGGTTCTGGGAAGATACGCAGTATTTT.

The chain is built from TRBV12-3 or TRBV12-4 and TRBJ2-3; the D gene is possibly TRBD2 (5 bases). The CDR3 runs 12 residues. V dropped 3 bases and J dropped 9 bases, with 10 bases sitting between them. CDR3 loop: CASSFSGRTQYF. The CDR3, as DNA: TGTGCCAGCAGTTTTTCGGGAAGAACGCAGTATTTT.

This clonotype was seen many times. CDR3 sequence reads: CASSRTSGRVYEQYF. CDR3 bases: TGTGCCAGCAGCAGGACTAGCGGGAGGGTCTACGAGCAGTACTTC. This chain links TRBV12-3 or TRBV12-4 with TRBJ2-7; 15 positions match TRBD2. The CDR3 extends over 15 amino acids. V gave up 6 bases and J gave up 3 bases; unmatched junction bases: 3.

The J gene is TRBJ1-1, the V gene TRBV7-2, with D unclear. Per the germline V gene, CDR1 is SGHTA and CDR2 is FQGNSA. The CDR3 has 12 amino acids. V lost 9 bases, J lost 4 bases, and 12 bases lay in between. The chain's CDR3 is CASSFWTTEAFF. The DNA of the CDR3 is TGTGCCAGTTCTTTTTGGACCACTGAAGCTTTCTTT.

This clonotype was found a few times. This chain joins TRBV7-9 and TRBJ2-7, with TRBD2 matching over 10 bases. J gave up 2 bases and V 5 bases, and 9 bases lay outside the gene matches. Germline V gives CDR1 SEHNR, CDR2 FQNEAQ (reference sequence). The CDR3 is 16 amino acids. The CDR3, as DNA: TGTGCCAGCAGCCTCCTGCTAGCGGGGGACGCCTACGAGCAGTACTTC. It yields the protein CASSLLLAGDAYEQYF.

This clonotype was seen many times. This chain joins TRBV12-3 or TRBV12-4 and TRBJ2-4; D perhaps matches TRBD1 (5 bases). The CDR3 runs 17 residues. V lost 4 bases and J 1 base, leaving 17 bases between the germline ends. CDR3 coding DNA: TGTGCCAGCAGTTCGGTTAGGGGCTTGGTTGCCAAAAACATTCAGTACTTC. Translated, it gives CASSSVRGLVAKNIQYF.

The rearrangement joins TRBV12-3 or TRBV12-4 to TRBJ2-3, with 9 bases fitting TRBD2. V shed 4 bases, J shed 4 bases, and the junction held 6 bases outside the gene matches. CDR3 length equals 15 residues. CDR3 residues: CASSSPGLASDTQYF. In DNA, the CDR3 is TGTGCCAGCAGTTCCCCGGGACTAGCTTCAGATACGCAGTATTTT.

This clonotype turned up a few times. The rearrangement links TRBV18 to TRBJ2-7; D is possibly TRBD1 (6 bases). The CDR3 has 14 residues. Trimming removed 2 bases from V and 7 bases from J, with 15 bases in between. CDR1 is KGHSH and CDR2 is LQKENI in the germline V gene. The CDR3 sequence: CASSPDLQGLEQYF. In nucleotides, the CDR3 is TGTGCCAGCTCACCAGATTTGCAGGGGTTAGAGCAGTACTTC.

The chain employs TRBV5-1 and TRBJ2-7; tentatively, D is TRBD2 (5 bases). Germline V CDR1 and CDR2: SGHRS, YFSETQ. There are 14 residues in the CDR3. Trimming shortened V by 3 bases and J by 1 base, and 11 bases separated the two germline ends. CDR3 nucleotides: TGCGCCAGCAGCTCGGGTGGGAGATCCTACGAGCAGTACTTC. Amino acid sequence: CASSSGGRSYEQYF.

The V gene is TRBV25-1, the J gene TRBJ1-1; perhaps TRBD1 as D (5 bases). The CDR3 has 14 amino acids. Germline V gives CDR1 MGHDK, CDR2 SYGVNS. Trimming cost V 9 bases and J 3 bases, with 17 bases left between them. The CDR3 nucleotides read TGTGCCAGTTCCGGGGCAGGGAGGGACACTGAAGCTTTCTTT. Encoded protein: CASSGAGRDTEAFF.

This clonotype showed up many times. V usage is TRBV15 and J usage is TRBJ2-3; 8 positions agree with TRBD2. Unmatched junction bases numbered 9, after V lost 1 base and J lost 6 bases. Germline V CDR1 and CDR2: LNHNV, YYDKDF (reference sequence). This CDR3 region has 16 residues. CDR3 nucleotides: TGTGCCACCAGCAGAGGACTAGCGCGCTCAACGGATACGCAGTATTTT. Its translation: CATSRGLARSTDTQYF.

The table lists this clonotype with many counts. The V gene is TRBV20-1, the J gene TRBJ2-3; D is perhaps TRBD1 (6 bases). The CDR3 is 15 amino acids. Germline V gives CDR1 DFQATT, CDR2 SNEGSKA (reference sequence). Trimming took off 5 bases at V and 3 bases at J, with 18 bases between the two ends. The CDR3 is CSAPPPGQVTDTQYF. The DNA for the CDR3 is TGCAGTGCTCCCCCCCCGGGACAAGTAACAGATACGCAGTATTTT.

This sequence joins TRBV7-2 and TRBJ1-5, with 9 bases identical to TRBD1. J lost 4 bases, V lost 4 bases, and 5 bases had no gene match. CDR1 is SGHTA, CDR2 FQGNSA, per germline. The CDR3 is 15 residues long. The CDR3 DNA sequence: TGTGCCAGCAGCTGGGGACAGGGTAGGAATCAGCCCCAGCATTTT. It yields the protein CASSWGQGRNQPQHF.

The CDR3 sequence: CAISRTGTNYGYTF. CDR3 sequence (DNA): TGTGCCATCAGCCGGACAGGGACCAACTATGGCTACACCTTC. The rearrangement joins TRBV10-3 to TRBJ1-2; 8 bases fit TRBD1. Germline values: CDR1 ENHRY, CDR2 SYGVKD. V was pared by 6 bases and J by 2 bases, with 5 bases of the junction left unmatched. CDR3 length equals 14 residues.

V gene TRBV2 combines with J gene TRBJ1-1, with a weak D call TRBD1 (5 bases). This CDR3 is 12 amino acids long. Trimming removed 5 bases at V and 6 bases at J, with 10 bases between. Germline V gives CDR1 SNHLY, CDR2 FYNNEI. CDR3 amino acids: CASSFRVAEAFF. The CDR3 bases are TGTGCCAGCAGTTTCAGGGTAGCTGAAGCTTTCTTT. Full variable domain (remainder filled in from reference TRBV2 and TRBJ1-1): EPEVTQTPSHQVTQMGQEVILRCVPISNHLYFYWYRQILGQKVEFLVSFYNNEISEKSEIFDDQFSVERPDGSNFTLKIRSTKLEDSAMYFCASSFRVAEAFFGQGTRLTVV.

The chain links TRBV7-2 to TRBJ1-5; D is uncertain. V lost 5 bases and J lost 2, with 7 bases in between. Germline-derived CDR1 and CDR2 are SGHTA and FQGNSA. This CDR3 spans 13 amino acids. The CDR3 loop reads CASSRPGNQPQHF. In DNA, the CDR3 is TGTGCCAGCAGCCGCCCAGGCAATCAGCCCCAGCATTTT.

This clonotype was counted at least ten times. The chain links TRBV12-3 or TRBV12-4 to TRBJ2-5; D ambiguous. V lost 5 bases to trimming and J lost 4 bases, with 11 bases between them. The CDR3 runs 13 residues. For the CDR3, the DNA is TGTGCCAGCAGTCTGACACGGATAGAGACCCAGTACTTC. Protein: CASSLTRIETQYF.

The table lists this clonotype with a few counts. The chain couples TRBV3-1 to TRBJ2-5; maybe TRBD2 (7 bases). This CDR3 is 16 amino acids long. V was clipped by 5 bases and J by 5 bases, with 21 bases between them. CDR1 is LGHDT and CDR2 is YNNKEL in the germline V gene (reference sequence). The chain's CDR3 is CASSFRGARSGETQYF. The CDR3 DNA reads as TGTGCCAGCAGCTTCCGGGGGGCCAGGTCCGGGGAGACCCAGTACTTC.

This clonotype occurred a few times. The chain combines TRBV18 with TRBJ1-6; 7 bases match TRBD1. Unmatched junction bases numbered 2, after V lost 2 bases and J lost 7 bases. The CDR3 consists of 14 residues. The germline V gene has CDR1 KGHSH and CDR2 LQKENI. The CDR3 nucleotides are TGTGCCAGCTCACCAGGGACAGAGAATTCACCCCTCCACTTT. This encodes CASSPGTENSPLHF.

In this sample, this clonotype turned up a few times. The chain uses TRBV9 and TRBJ2-7; D is possibly TRBD2 (6 bases). Per the germline V gene, CDR1 is SGDLS and CDR2 is YYNGEE. CDR3 length equals 15 residues. V was clipped by 0 bases and J by 5 bases, with 15 bases between them. CDR3 DNA sequence: TGTGCCAGCAGCGTAGATCCCCAGGGCGGGGACGAGCAGTACTTC. Translating gives CASSVDPQGGDEQYF.

The chain has TRBV5-1 and TRBJ2-5; 7 bases agree with TRBD2. This CDR3 has 14 amino acids. J gave up 2 bases and V 1 base, and 2 bases lay outside the gene matches. Germline loops: CDR1 SGHRS, CDR2 YFSETQ. CDR3 amino acids: CASSLFSGQETQYF. The CDR3 coding sequence is TGCGCCAGCAGCTTGTTTAGCGGGCAAGAGACCCAGTACTTC.

This clonotype was counted only a few times. CDR3 residues: CSARFYENIQYF. In DNA form, the CDR3 reads TGCAGCGCCCGTTTTTATGAAAACATTCAGTACTTC. The rearrangement uses TRBV29-1 and TRBJ2-4; no reliable D call. V was cut by 7 bases and J by 5 bases, with 12 bases left in between. The CDR3 loop spans 12 amino acids. Germline lookup yields CDR1 SQVTM and CDR2 ANQGSEA.

The gene calls are TRBV15 and TRBJ2-2; D uncertain. The CDR3 sequence is 12 residues long. CDR1 and CDR2 from the germline V gene are LNHNV and YYDKDF (reference sequence). V lost 8 bases and J 3 bases, leaving 7 bases between the germline ends. The CDR3 protein is CATRWDTGELFF. The CDR3 nucleotides read TGTGCCACCCGTTGGGACACCGGGGAGCTGTTTTTT.